The clone carrying this T cell receptor beta chain was recorded at least ten times. From RNA transcripts, TCR beta CDR3 regions were amplified. Researchers ran a first-round RT-PCR on the TCR CDR3 using the HTBI primer set. TCRdb re-derived calls from the multiplex PCR reads in MiXCR, one entry per CDR3 protein. Here the sample spans over 550,000 distinct CDR3 sequences, approximately 15% being singletons. V was pared by 4 bases and J by 1 base, with 9 bases between. The CDR3 contains 14 residues. Germline CDR1 and CDR2: WNHNN and SYGVQD (reference sequence). This sample is part of a study of T cells in Graves' hyperthyroidism and ophthalmopathy. Study at large: Blood from the periphery was taken at initial diagnosis, before any treatment.

Hyperthyroidism had been newly diagnosed in patients aged 18 to 65, and its duration was under 2 months. The specimen sequenced was blood. The chain joins TRBV10-1 to TRBJ2-3; tentatively, D is TRBD2 (5 bases). This clonotype was sampled from a woman younger than 30 with Graves' hyperthyroidism. The CDR3 loop is CASSVDSGTDTQYF. CDR3 sequence (DNA): TGCGCCAGCAGTGTGGACTCCGGCACAGATACGCAGTATTTT.